The 14 T cell receptor beta chains reported below all come from one sample, sequenced in a study of CD8 T cells in Susac syndrome. RNA totalling roughly 0.5 to 1 ug underwent reverse transcription with random hexamers. TCRdb re-called the immunoSEQ multiplex PCR reads with MiXCR, one entry per CDR3 protein. The sample carries about 280,000 distinct CDR3 sequences, about 85% recorded once. Sequences were obtained from CD8+ T cells from PBMCs. The source is a human donor with multiple sclerosis.

The V gene is TRBV19, the J gene TRBJ2-3; 8 positions match TRBD2. With V trimmed by 3 bases and J by 7 bases, 12 bases remained unmatched. The germline V gene encodes CDR1 LNHDA and CDR2 SQIVND (reference sequence). The CDR3 contains 16 residues. Here the CDR3 DNA reads TGTGCCAGTAGTATCCGGGTGTCGGGAGGGCCGAATACGCAGTATTTT. Its protein is CASSIRVSGGPNTQYF. Full variable domain (remainder filled in from reference TRBV19 and TRBJ2-3): DGGITQSPKYLFRKEGQNVTLSCEQNLNHDAMYWYRQDPGQGLRLIYYSQIVNDFQKGDIAEGYSVSREKKESFPLTVTSAQKNPTAFYLCASSIRVSGGPNTQYFGPGTRLTVL.

This clonotype turned up a few times. CDR3 in amino acids: CASSYLKRGYEQYF. DNA of the CDR3: TGTGCCAGCAGTTACTTGAAGCGGGGCTACGAGCAGTACTTC. The V call is TRBV6-5, the J call TRBJ2-7, with 7 bases identical to TRBD2. Germline CDR1 and CDR2: MNHEY and SVGAGI. After removal of 1 base from V and 3 bases from J, the junction contained 3 bases not matched to a gene. The CDR3 is made up of 14 amino acids.

This clonotype was observed a single time. The chain combines TRBV6-5 with TRBJ2-1; 8 bases fit TRBD2. Trimming took 0 bases from V and 10 from J; bases not matched to a gene: 14. The CDR3 length is 17 residues. CDR1 and CDR2 from the germline V gene are MNHEY and SVGAGI. CDR3 protein: CASSYSTGGSPFAEQFF. The CDR3 nucleotides read TGTGCCAGCAGTTACTCCACGGGAGGGAGCCCCTTTGCCGAGCAGTTCTTC.

Only one count was recorded for this clonotype. The chain carries TRBV7-2 and TRBJ2-7; tentative D call: TRBD2 (6 bases). The CDR3 is made up of 13 amino acids. CDR1 is SGHTA, CDR2 FQGNSA, per germline. V lost 1 base to trimming and J lost 5 bases, with 9 bases between them. CDR3 DNA: TGTGCCAGCAGCTTAGATTCGGGGGACGAGCAGTACTTC. This codes for CASSLDSGDEQYF. Full variable domain (missing parts from reference TRBV7-2 and TRBJ2-7): GAGVSQSPSNKVTEKGKDVELRCDPISGHTALYWYRQSLGQGLEFLIYFQGNSAPDKSGLPSDRFSAERTGGSVSTLTIQRTQQEDSAVYLCASSLDSGDEQYFGPGTRLTVT.

This chain links TRBV28 with TRBJ2-7; 9 positions match TRBD2. The CDR3 extends over 15 amino acids. V was pared by 4 bases and J by 7 bases, with 11 bases of the junction left unmatched. The germline V gene encodes CDR1 MDHEN and CDR2 SYDVKM. The CDR3 nucleotides read TGTGCCAGCAGTTGGTCGGCTAGCGGGATCAGGGAGCAGTACTTC. Protein: CASSWSASGIREQYF.

The CDR3 sequence: CASSPLSSNQPQHF. The CDR3 DNA is TGTGCCAGCAGCCCCTTATCCAGCAATCAGCCCCAGCATTTT. This rearrangement joins TRBV6-1 to TRBJ1-5; D gene uncertain. Looked up from germline, CDR1 is MNHNS and CDR2 is SASEGT. V lost 6 bases to trimming and J lost 1 base, with 10 bases between them. This CDR3 region has 14 residues.

V is TRBV10-3 and J is TRBJ1-3, with D maybe TRBD1 (5 bases). The CDR3 spans 12 residues. Germline CDR1 ENHRY, CDR2 SYGVKD. V shed 7 bases and J shed 4 bases, with 8 bases lying between them. Here the CDR3 reads CAITGDGNTIYF. DNA of the CDR3: TGTGCCATCACGGGGGACGGAAACACCATATATTTT.

The V call is TRBV9, the J call TRBJ1-1, with D unclear. Germline lookup yields CDR1 SGDLS and CDR2 YYNGEE. The V and J ends lost 0 bases and 6 bases respectively, with 9 bases between them. The CDR3 totals 13 residues. CDR3 loop: CASSVAGRAEAFF. The CDR3 DNA follows: TGTGCCAGCAGCGTAGCTGGGAGGGCTGAAGCTTTCTTT.

V usage is TRBV27 and J usage is TRBJ2-1; 12 nucleotides agree with TRBD2. The V gene end was trimmed by 5 bases and the J gene end by 6 bases; junction bases not matched to a gene: 8. The CDR3 has 16 residues. In germline, CDR1 is MNHEY, CDR2 SMNVEV (reference sequence). The CDR3, as DNA: TGTGCCAGCAGTCCCCTGACTAGCGGGAGATTCAATGAGCAGTTCTTC. Protein sequence: CASSPLTSGRFNEQFF.

This clonotype came up once. The chain has TRBV7-6 and TRBJ2-3; TRBD2 matches at 14 bases. Losses at the gene ends were 3 bases for V and 4 bases for J; bases not matched to a gene: 6. This CDR3 has 17 amino acids. Germline CDR1 SGHVS, CDR2 FNYEAQ. The DNA for the CDR3 is TGTGCCAGCAGCTTCGGGACTAGCGGGAGCGAGGCAGATACGCAGTATTTT. The encoded protein is CASSFGTSGSEADTQYF.

The chain is built from TRBV24-1 and TRBJ2-5; perhaps TRBD1 as D (6 bases). The V gene's germline CDR1 is KGHDR and CDR2 SFDVKD. The CDR3 has 14 amino acids. Trimming removed 3 bases at V and 5 bases at J, with 12 bases between. The CDR3 loop reads CATSDVGGEETQYF. In DNA, the CDR3 is TGTGCCACCAGTGATGTAGGGGGAGAGGAGACCCAGTACTTC.

V usage is TRBV7-9 and J usage is TRBJ1-2, with unresolved D. The CDR3 length is 13 residues. Trimming shortened V by 5 bases and J by 8 bases, and 15 bases separated the two germline ends. Germline V gives CDR1 SEHNR, CDR2 FQNEAQ (reference sequence). Here the CDR3 reads CASSRGESRGYTF. DNA for the CDR3: TGTGCCAGCAGCCGAGGAGAGTCAAGGGGCTACACCTTC.

This sequence joins TRBV4-1 and TRBJ2-7; 13 positions match TRBD2. Per the germline V gene, CDR1 is MGHRA and CDR2 is YSYEKL. Trimming at V came to 5 bases and at J to 0 bases, leaving 7 bases not matched to a gene. This CDR3 spans 17 amino acids. In DNA form, the CDR3 reads TGCGCCAGCAGCGGTCCCGGGACTAGCGGGGCCTCCTACGAGCAGTACTTC. It encodes CASSGPGTSGASYEQYF.

The chain recombines TRBV7-9 with TRBJ1-1; no clear D gene. Germline V gives CDR1 SEHNR, CDR2 FQNEAQ (reference sequence). The CDR3 loop spans 14 amino acids. Trimming took 5 bases from V and 2 from J, leaving 12 bases between them. DNA of the CDR3: TGTGCCAGCAGCAAGCGCAAGTTCAACACTGAAGCTTTCTTT. It is translated as CASSKRKFNTEAFF.